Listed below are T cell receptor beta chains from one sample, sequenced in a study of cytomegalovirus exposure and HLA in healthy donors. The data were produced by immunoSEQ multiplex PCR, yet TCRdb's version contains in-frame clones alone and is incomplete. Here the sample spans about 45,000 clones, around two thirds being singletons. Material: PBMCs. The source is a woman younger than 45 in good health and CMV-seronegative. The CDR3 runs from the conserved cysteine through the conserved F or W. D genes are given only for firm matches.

CDR3 protein: CASSLAPGSYEQYF; CDR3 DNA: TGTGCCAGCAGCTTAGCGCCAGGCTCCTACGAGCAGTACTTC; V gene: TRBV7-2; D gene: NA; J gene: TRBJ2-7
CDR3 protein: CASRRTGGGLETQYF; CDR3 DNA: TGCGCCAGCAGACGGACAGGGGGCGGGCTAGAGACCCAGTACTTC; V gene: TRBV5-1; D gene: TRBD1; J gene: TRBJ2-5
CDR3 protein: CASSLSEGTYEQYF; CDR3 DNA: TGTGCCAGCAGTTTATCGGAGGGGACCTACGAGCAGTACTTC; V gene: TRBV28; D gene: NA; J gene: TRBJ2-7
CDR3 protein: CASSFGDLSGGEKLFF; CDR3 DNA: TGCGCCAGCAGCTTTGGAGATCTGAGTGGGGGGGAAAAACTGTTTTTT; V gene: TRBV5-1; D gene: NA; J gene: TRBJ1-4
CDR3 protein: CAWSIPWDRGREKLFF; CDR3 DNA: TGTGCCTGGAGTATCCCTTGGGACAGGGGGCGTGAAAAACTGTTTTTT; V gene: TRBV30; D gene: TRBD1; J gene: TRBJ1-4
CDR3 protein: CACLTVISYGYTF; CDR3 DNA: TGTGCCTGTCTAACAGTGATTTCCTATGGCTACACCTTC; V gene: TRBV30; D gene: NA; J gene: TRBJ1-2
CDR3 protein: CASSPLRENTEAFF; CDR3 DNA: TGTGCCAGCAGCCCACTTCGAGAGAACACTGAAGCTTTCTTT; V gene: TRBV13; D gene: NA; J gene: TRBJ1-1
CDR3 protein: CASRGLGTSAYEQYF; CDR3 DNA: TGTGCCAGCAGAGGACTCGGGACTAGCGCCTACGAGCAGTACTTC; V gene: TRBV6-1; D gene: TRBD2; J gene: TRBJ2-7
CDR3 protein: CASTGFRDTEAFF; CDR3 DNA: TGTGCCAGCACCGGATTCAGGGACACTGAAGCTTTCTTT; V gene: TRBV28; D gene: NA; J gene: TRBJ1-1
CDR3 protein: CASSFWQGANNEQFF; CDR3 DNA: TGTGCCAGCAGTTTTTGGCAGGGGGCCAACAATGAGCAGTTCTTC; V gene: TRBV28; D gene: TRBD1; J gene: TRBJ2-1
CDR3 protein: CASSIQGPGLGGYTF; CDR3 DNA: TGTGCCAGTAGTATACAGGGGCCAGGATTGGGTGGCTACACCTTC; V gene: TRBV19; D gene: NA; J gene: TRBJ1-2
CDR3 protein: CATGGTGGAYEQYF; CDR3 DNA: TGTGCCACCGGGGGGACAGGGGGCGCCTACGAGCAGTACTTC; V gene: TRBV10-3; D gene: TRBD1; J gene: TRBJ2-7
CDR3 protein: CAWRVAEVTGGYTF; CDR3 DNA: TGTGCCTGGAGAGTTGCTGAGGTAACGGGGGGCTACACCTTC; V gene: TRBV30; D gene: NA; J gene: TRBJ1-2
CDR3 protein: CASSLDFRTSGHNEQFF; CDR3 DNA: TGTGCCAGCAGCTTAGACTTCCGGACTAGCGGCCACAATGAGCAGTTCTTC; V gene: TRBV7-9; D gene: TRBD2; J gene: TRBJ2-1